One and the same sample provided the 24 T cell receptor beta chains below, sequenced in a study of T cell responses to AZD1222 COVID-19 vaccine. The assay was immunoSEQ multiplex PCR, and TCRdb's table has in-frame clones only and misses some. The sample yields some 170,000 clones, roughly 93% seen once. Here the sequenced sample was peripheral blood, taken 28 days after the second dose of the MenACWY control vaccine. The receptors here all came from an adult who received the MenACWY meningococcal vaccine as a control.

Here the CDR3 reads CASIPGRGGAGYTF. The DNA for the CDR3 is TGTGCCAGCATTCCTGGGCGAGGGGGCGCCGGCTACACCTTC. The rearrangement joins TRBV5-4 to TRBJ1-2; 7 bases match TRBD1. The germline V gene encodes CDR1 SGHNT and CDR2 YYREEE (reference sequence). The CDR3 extends over 14 amino acids. V dropped 6 bases and J dropped 8; count of bases not matched to a gene: 13.

This clone was seen only once. This chain uses TRBV9 with TRBJ2-5; weak D call: TRBD2 (7 bases). V was trimmed by 0 bases and J by 2 bases, leaving 14 bases between them. This CDR3 has 16 amino acids. CDR1 and CDR2 from the germline V gene are SGDLS and YYNGEE. CDR3 residues: CASSVEGGRYQETQYF. The CDR3 nucleotides are TGTGCCAGCAGCGTAGAGGGGGGGCGATATCAAGAGACCCAGTACTTC.

In DNA form, the CDR3 reads TGTGCCAGCAGCCTTCAGGGAGGGAACACTGAAGCTTTCTTT. The encoded protein is CASSLQGGNTEAFF. The rearrangement links TRBV7-3 to TRBJ1-1; D is perhaps TRBD1 (5 bases). The germline gives CDR1 SGHTA, CDR2 FQGTGA. The CDR3 sequence is 14 residues long. Trimming removed 5 bases at V and 1 base at J, with 11 bases between.

CDR3 DNA sequence: TGTGCCAGCAGTCTAGGCAGGGGGGCAATAAATTCACCCCTCCACTTT. This gives the protein CASSLGRGAINSPLHF. V is TRBV27 and J is TRBJ1-6; 7 bases match TRBD1. The CDR3 runs to 16 residues. V shed 5 bases, J shed 7 bases, and the junction held 11 bases outside the gene matches. Per germline, CDR1 MNHEY and CDR2 SMNVEV (reference sequence).

The chain combines TRBV9 with TRBJ1-2, with D perhaps matching TRBD1 (6 bases). This CDR3 has 14 residues. Per the germline V gene, CDR1 is SGDLS and CDR2 is YYNGEE. V was trimmed by 4 bases and J by 13 bases, leaving 23 bases between them. CDR3 in amino acids: CASSPRQEPTASTF. CDR3 nucleotides: TGTGCCAGCAGCCCTCGACAGGAACCGACCGCTAGCACCTTC.

The chain combines TRBV5-8 with TRBJ1-5; possible D gene TRBD1, 5 bases. The CDR3 is 17 amino acids. V was shortened by 4 bases and J by 0 bases, with 17 bases between the two germline ends. Germline V gives CDR1 SGHTS, CDR2 YDEGEE. The CDR3 DNA is TGTGCCAGCAGCGTCGGGGGAGGCCCCCTTAGCAATCAGCCCCAGCATTTT. It specifies CASSVGGGPLSNQPQHF. Drawing the rest from reference TRBV5-8 and TRBJ1-5, the complete variable domain is EAGVTQSPTHLIKTRGQQATLRCSPISGHTSVYWYQQALGLGLQFLLWYDEGEERNRGNFPPRFSGRQFPNYSSELNVNALELEDSALYLCASSVGGGPLSNQPQHFGDGTRLSIL.

The chain carries TRBV10-3 and TRBJ1-4; D is unclear. This CDR3 has 15 amino acids. With 0 bases removed from V and 5 bases from J, the gap between germline ends came to 10 bases. The germline V gene encodes CDR1 ENHRY and CDR2 SYGVKD. CDR3 sequence (DNA): TGTGCCATCAGTGAGTCGCACTCTACCAATGAAAAACTGTTTTTT. Translating it yields CAISESHSTNEKLFF.

This chain joins TRBV5-4 and TRBJ2-6, with D possibly being TRBD1 (6 bases). There are 14 residues in the CDR3. Trimming pared 5 bases from V and 6 bases from J, leaving 12 bases between. CDR1 is SGHNT and CDR2 is YYREEE in the germline V gene (reference sequence). CDR3 sequence: CASSIQGPANVLTF. CDR3 bases: TGTGCCAGCAGTATACAGGGACCGGCCAACGTCCTGACTTTC.

This clone came up once. The CDR3 here is CASRLGRGRRTNEKLFF. The CDR3 region has the DNA TGTGCAAGTCGCTTGGGAAGAGGACGGAGAACTAATGAAAAACTGTTTTTT. The chain employs TRBV12-2 and TRBJ1-4. TRBV12-2 is given as a pseudogene. The CDR3 has 17 amino acids.

This clone was counted once. V is TRBV27 and J is TRBJ1-5; D remains unclear. Germline CDR1 and CDR2: MNHEY and SMNVEV (reference sequence). The CDR3 has 14 amino acids. Trimming removed 5 bases from V and 0 bases from J, with 8 bases in between. CDR3 coding DNA: TGTGCCAGCAGTCCCCTATCTAGCAATCAGCCCCAGCATTTT. Its protein is CASSPLSSNQPQHF.

The CDR3 protein is CASSQDDRVSYGYTF. CDR3 in DNA: TGTGCCAGCAGCCAAGATGACAGGGTCAGCTATGGCTACACCTTC. The rearrangement links TRBV4-2 to TRBJ1-2, with 7 nucleotides matching TRBD1. Germline V gene data show CDR1 as LGHNA and CDR2 as YNFKEQ. This CDR3 is built from 15 residues. V was clipped by 0 bases and J by 4 bases; unmatched bases: 5.

The V call is TRBV6-2 or TRBV6-3, the J call TRBJ2-7; 7 bases fit TRBD1. After removal of 3 bases from V and 4 bases from J, the junction contained 6 bases not matched to a gene. CDR1 MNHEY and CDR2 SVGEGT come from the germline V gene. This CDR3 region has 14 residues. CDR3 protein: CASSYLAGGYEQYF. CDR3 sequence (DNA): TGTGCCAGCAGTTATTTGGCAGGGGGTTACGAGCAGTACTTC.

The CDR3 DNA reads as TGTGCCAGCAGCTTATGGGGACTAGCGGGGGGACAGCAGTACTTC. Its protein is CASSLWGLAGGQQYF. This chain uses TRBV7-2 with TRBJ2-7, with 15 bases that match TRBD2. This CDR3 is 15 amino acids long. Germline values: CDR1 SGHTA, CDR2 FQGNSA. After removal of 2 bases from V and 8 bases from J, the junction contained 4 bases not matched to a gene.

The chain is built from TRBV30 and TRBJ1-1; D is unresolved. Germline assignment: CDR1 GTSNPN and CDR2 SVGIG (reference sequence). This CDR3 is 11 amino acids long. V was trimmed by 4 bases and J by 7 bases, leaving 10 bases between them. CDR3 protein: CAWIGVNEAFF. The DNA of the CDR3 is TGTGCCTGGATCGGCGTTAATGAAGCTTTCTTT.

The V and J genes are TRBV3-1 (or the pseudogene TRBV3-2) and TRBJ1-1; 7 bases align to TRBD1. Trimming took 5 bases from V and 2 from J; bases not matched to a gene: 5. The length of the CDR3 is 14 residues. Germline V gene data show CDR1 as LGHDT and CDR2 as YNNKEL (reference sequence). CDR3 in amino acids: CASSYQGGNTEAFF. CDR3 sequence (DNA): TGTGCCAGCAGCTATCAGGGGGGAAACACTGAAGCTTTCTTT.

CDR3 in amino acids: CASSQDRGLGTNEKLFF. The CDR3 DNA follows: TGCGCCAGCAGCCAAGACAGGGGGCTGGGTACTAATGAAAAACTGTTTTTT. The chain employs TRBV4-3 and TRBJ1-4, with TRBD1 matching 8 bases. J lost 2 bases, V lost 0 bases, and 5 bases had no gene match. The CDR3 contains 17 residues. Germline-derived CDR1 and CDR2 are LGHNA and YSLEER.

The V and J genes are TRBV9 and TRBJ1-2; TRBD1 aligns across 7 bases. Per germline, CDR1 SGDLS and CDR2 YYNGEE. This CDR3 has 13 residues. The junction had 5 bases not matched to a gene; V was cut back by 4 bases and J by 5 bases. The chain's CDR3 is CASSPGQIYGYTF. The DNA for the CDR3 is TGTGCCAGCAGCCCGGGACAGATATATGGCTACACCTTC.

This chain joins TRBV6-6 and TRBJ2-7; 8 bases agree with TRBD1. The CDR3 contains 14 residues. Germline V CDR1 and CDR2: MNHNY, SVGAGI (reference sequence). V trimming: 5 bases; J trimming: 2 bases; junction bases outside the gene matches: 5. The DNA for the CDR3 is TGTGCCAGCAGTACCGGACAGGGAACCTACGAGCAGTACTTC. This gives the protein CASSTGQGTYEQYF.

The rearrangement joins TRBV11-2 to TRBJ2-2, with a tentative D call TRBD1 (5 bases). Between the trimmed V and J ends, which lost 5 bases and 4 bases, there was a span of 17 bases. The CDR3 totals 16 residues. Germline CDR1 and CDR2: SGHAT and FQNNGV. The CDR3 bases are TGTGCCAGCAGCCCAACAGGAGCACCGAGCACCGGGGAGCTGTTTTTT. It encodes CASSPTGAPSTGELFF.

This sequence joins TRBV13 and TRBJ1-1, with 10 positions matching TRBD1. Germline-derived CDR1 and CDR2 are PRHDT and FYEKMQ (reference sequence). CDR3 size: 15 residues. V shed 4 bases and J 10 bases; nucleotides not matched to a gene: 12. The CDR3 bases are TGTGCCAGCAGCTCGCTCGGGGACAGGGGAATTAGAGCTTTCTTT. This gives the protein CASSSLGDRGIRAFF.

The chain joins TRBV21-1 to TRBJ1-6. TRBV21-1 is tagged as a pseudogene. This CDR3 is 19 amino acids long. Here the CDR3 reads CASSKAASNGGTPRSPLHF. The CDR3 DNA is TGTGCCAGCAGCAAAGCTGCTTCTAATGGCGGGACACCGCGTTCACCCCTCCACTTT.

The chain joins TRBV7-2 to TRBJ1-1; TRBD1 is a possible D gene (5 bases). Germline values: CDR1 SGHTA, CDR2 FQGNSA. Trimming pared 5 bases from V and 3 bases from J, leaving 16 bases between. The CDR3 length is 15 residues. The CDR3 region is CASSPQGLTYTEAFF. The CDR3 region has the DNA TGTGCCAGCAGCCCGCAGGGACTAACATACACTGAAGCTTTCTTT.

This clone was observed once. This chain connects TRBV5-4 to TRBJ1-1, with D possibly TRBD1 on 5 matching bases. The V end was cut by 0 bases, the J end by 0 bases, with 9 bases between. Per the germline V gene, CDR1 is SGHNT and CDR2 is YYREEE (reference sequence). The CDR3 runs to 15 residues. The CDR3: CASSLDLGVNTEAFF. The CDR3 DNA follows: TGTGCCAGCAGCTTGGATTTGGGGGTGAACACTGAAGCTTTCTTT. The full variable domain, its missing parts supplied by reference TRBV5-4 and TRBJ1-1, is ETGVTQSPTHLIKTRGQQVTLRCSSQSGHNTVSWYQQALGQGPQFIFQYYREEENGRGNFPPRFSGLQFPNYSSELNVNALELDDSALYLCASSLDLGVNTEAFFGQGTRLTVV.

V usage is TRBV7-2 and J usage is TRBJ2-3; 14 nucleotides align to TRBD2. The CDR3 runs to 16 residues. CDR1 SGHTA and CDR2 FQGNSA come from the germline V gene. Trimming removed 5 bases from V and 4 bases from J; junction bases left unmatched: 5. The CDR3 loop reads CASSQRLAGGPDTQYF. The DNA of the CDR3 is TGTGCCAGCAGCCAACGACTAGCGGGGGGGCCAGATACGCAGTATTTT.